A selection of T cell receptor beta chains follows, all from one sample in a study of T cell changes during pregnancy in multiple sclerosis. Assay: immunoSEQ multiplex PCR; the TCRdb copy retains only in-frame clones and omits some. This table has some 70,000 clones, 92% appearing once. The sequences come from CD8+ T cells from peripheral blood mononuclear cells, collected in the third trimester of pregnancy. The receptors derive from a female donor in good health, enrolled as a control in a pregnancy study. The CDR3 runs from the conserved cysteine through the conserved F or W. The order of the fields is J gene, D gene, clone size, V gene, CDR3 protein, CDR3 DNA. D genes are given only for firm matches. For some rows the clone size is stated as once, few or many, or as a class when expanded; others skip it.

>TRBJ1-1|TRBD1|once|TRBV4-3
CASSRTGAPNTEAFF
TGCGCCAGCAGCCGAACAGGGGCACCGAACACTGAAGCTTTCTTT
>TRBJ1-2|-|-|TRBV29-1
CSDIDRNYGYTF
TGCAGCGACATAGACAGAAACTATGGCTACACCTTC
>TRBJ2-7|TRBD1|-|TRBV13
CASSLEAGGLYEQYF
TGTGCCAGCAGCTTAGAGGCAGGGGGCCTCTACGAGCAGTACTTC
>TRBJ2-7|TRBD2|-|TRBV6-1
CASSPPGGYEQYF
TGTGCCAGCAGCCCTCCGGGGGGCTACGAGCAGTACTTC
>TRBJ1-2|TRBD1|-|TRBV5-1
CASGSISDRDSLYGYTF
TGCGCCAGCGGTAGCATATCGGACAGGGATTCACTCTATGGCTACACCTTC
>TRBJ2-7|-|-|TRBV5-6
CASTRGGGLDRAYEQYF
TGTGCCAGCACCAGGGGAGGGGGATTGGACAGAGCCTACGAGCAGTACTTC
>TRBJ2-7|-|-|TRBV6-1
CASNPLSSYEQYF
TGTGCCAGCAACCCCCTGAGCTCCTACGAGCAGTACTTC
>TRBJ2-7|TRBD2|-|TRBV4-3
CASSFPPQGGRPGYF
TGCGCCAGCAGCTTCCCCCCCCAAGGCGGGAGGCCAGGGTACTTC
>TRBJ2-1|-|-|TRBV7-7
CASSLEVGSGEQFF
TGTGCTAGCAGCTTAGAGGTAGGCTCGGGTGAGCAGTTCTTC
>TRBJ2-1|-|-|TRBV7-2
CASSLAGGLSYNEQFF
TGTGCCAGCAGCTTAGCGGGGGGTCTCTCCTACAATGAGCAGTTCTTC
>TRBJ2-3|TRBD2|few|TRBV15
CATSGGERTQYF
TGTGCCACCAGCGGGGGGGAACGGACGCAGTATTTT
>TRBJ1-2|TRBD1|-|TRBV25-1
CASGDSYYGYTF
TGTGCCAGCGGGGACAGTTACTATGGCTACACCTTC
>TRBJ2-2|TRBD1|-|TRBV2
CASSEPDRGFDTGELFF
TGTGCCAGCAGTGAACCGGACAGGGGGTTTGACACCGGGGAGCTGTTTTTT
>TRBJ2-1|TRBD2|-|TRBV5-6
CASSLVGGGQFF
TGTGCCAGCAGCTTGGTTGGCGGGGGGCAGTTCTTC
>TRBJ1-1|-|few|TRBV30
CAWSVQTGTNTEAFF
TGTGCCTGGAGTGTACAGACAGGAACGAACACTGAAGCTTTCTTT
>TRBJ1-5|TRBD1|-|TRBV9
CASSVTGQGNQPQHF
TGTGCCAGCAGCGTAACCGGACAGGGAAATCAGCCCCAGCATTTT
>TRBJ1-1|TRBD1|-|TRBV4-1
CASSQATGGFTEAFF
TGCGCCAGCAGCCAAGCGACAGGGGGCTTCACTGAAGCTTTCTTT
>TRBJ1-3|TRBD1|-|TRBV9
CASSRGQDRAGNTIYF
TGTGCCAGCAGCAGGGGACAGGATAGGGCTGGAAACACCATATATTTT
>TRBJ2-3|-|-|TRBV7-9
CASSSKVPSATDTQYF
TGTGCCAGCAGCTCTAAGGTGCCCAGCGCCACAGATACGCAGTATTTT
>TRBJ1-2|-|once|TRBV27
CATKGGLGYTF
TGTGCCACCAAAGGGGGTTTAGGCTACACCTTC
>TRBJ1-5|-|-|TRBV7-8
CASSPTDSSNQPQHF
TGTGCCAGCAGCCCGACGGACAGCTCCAATCAGCCCCAGCATTTT
>TRBJ2-3|-|-|TRBV4-3
CASSQVTGSTDTQYF
TGCGCCAGCAGCCAAGTCACGGGGAGCACAGATACGCAGTATTTT
>TRBJ2-3|TRBD2|-|TRBV7-6
CASSLGIAGGSTDTQYF
TGTGCCAGCAGCTTGGGTATAGCGGGGGGAAGCACAGATACGCAGTATTTT
>TRBJ2-7|TRBD1|-|TRBV12-5
CASGLGTGFDEQYF
TGTGCTAGTGGTTTAGGGACAGGGTTCGACGAGCAGTACTTC
>TRBJ2-2|-|-|TRBV7-8
CASSLLTVNTGELFF
TGTGCCAGCAGTCTTTTAACAGTGAACACCGGGGAGCTGTTTTTT
>TRBJ2-1|-|-|TRBV27
CASSSYGDNEQFF
TGTGCCAGCAGTTCGTACGGAGACAATGAGCAGTTCTTC
>TRBJ1-1|-|-|TRBV19
CASSIQLRTEAFF
TGTGCCAGTAGTATACAGCTGAGGACTGAAGCTTTCTTT
>TRBJ1-2|-|-|TRBV6-5
CASSYLGTQHGYTF
TGTGCCAGCAGTTACCTGGGGACACAACATGGCTACACCTTC
>TRBJ1-5|-|-|TRBV5-6
CASSLSQGWNQPQHF
TGTGCCAGCAGCTTGTCCCAGGGATGGAATCAGCCCCAGCATTTT
>TRBJ1-5|-|-|TRBV2
CASSEGGPGGAGQPQHF
TGTGCCAGCAGTGAAGGAGGGCCTGGGGGGGCAGGACAGCCCCAGCATTTT
>TRBJ1-1|-|-|TRBV9
CASSVGVMNTEAFF
TGTGCCAGCAGCGTGGGAGTCATGAACACTGAAGCTTTCTTT
>TRBJ2-1|TRBD2|-|TRBV5-1
CASSVSGGDYNEQFF
TGCGCCAGCAGTGTCTCGGGGGGGGATTACAATGAGCAGTTCTTC
>TRBJ2-7|-|-|TRBV7-3
CASSFTGNYEQYF
TGTGCCAGCAGCTTTACAGGGAACTACGAGCAGTACTTC
>TRBJ1-1|TRBD1|-|TRBV7-8
CASSLDVPGQIEAFF
TGTGCCAGCAGCTTAGACGTCCCGGGACAGATTGAAGCTTTCTTT
>TRBJ2-3|-|-|TRBV7-3
CASSFLTTDTQYF
TGTGCCAGCAGCTTCCTAACTACAGATACGCAGTATTTT
>TRBJ1-1|-|-|TRBV27
CASSLHNEAFF
TGTGCCAGCAGTTTACACAATGAAGCTTTCTTT
>TRBJ1-2|TRBD1|-|TRBV4-3
CASSQVMTGPANYGYTF
TGCGCCAGCAGCCAAGTCATGACAGGGCCGGCTAACTATGGCTACACCTTC
>TRBJ1-4|TRBD1|-|TRBV7-9
CASSRDRGDEKLFF
TGTGCCAGCAGCCGGGACAGGGGGGATGAAAAACTGTTTTTT
>TRBJ2-7|-|-|TRBV28
CASSFGTTYEQYF
TGTGCCAGCAGTTTCGGGACAACCTACGAGCAGTACTTC
>TRBJ2-2|-|-|TRBV29-1
CSVGGTYTGELFF
TGCAGCGTTGGGGGCACATACACCGGGGAGCTGTTTTTT
>TRBJ1-2|-|-|TRBV9
CASSVIGVGVGIGYTF
TGTGCCAGCAGCGTAATTGGAGTTGGCGTGGGTATTGGCTACACCTTC
>TRBJ2-2|TRBD1|-|TRBV4-3
CASSQGTGGTGELFF
TGCGCCAGCAGCCAAGGGACAGGGGGTACCGGGGAGCTGTTTTTT
>TRBJ1-2|TRBD1|once|TRBV7-6
CASSLGTGDGYGYTF
TGTGCCAGCAGCTTAGGGACAGGGGACGGTTATGGCTACACCTTC
>TRBJ1-6|-|-|TRBV21-1
CASSKGGGNRSSYNSPLHF
TGTGCCAGCAGCAAAGGGGGAGGGAACAGGAGCTCCTATAATTCACCCCTCCACTTT
>TRBJ2-7|TRBD1|-|TRBV4-2
CASSQEGQGYEQYF
TGTGCCAGCAGCCAAGAAGGACAGGGCTACGAGCAGTACTTC
>TRBJ1-1|TRBD1|-|TRBV14
CASSSRTGEAFF
TGTGCCAGCAGCTCGAGGACAGGTGAAGCTTTCTTT
>TRBJ2-5|-|-|TRBV11-1
CASRLDPGETQYF
TGTGCCAGCAGGTTGGACCCGGGGGAGACCCAGTACTTC
>TRBJ2-7|TRBD2|-|TRBV7-9
CASSLGLAGYEQYF
TGTGCCAGCAGCTTGGGACTAGCGGGGTACGAGCAGTACTTC
>TRBJ1-5|TRBD1|-|TRBV11-1
CASSMGQGSNQPQHF
TGTGCCAGCAGCATGGGACAGGGCAGCAATCAGCCCCAGCATTTT
>TRBJ2-2|-|-|TRBV7-6
CASSPGHSNTGELFF
TGTGCCAGCAGCCCAGGACACTCGAACACCGGGGAGCTGTTTTTT
>TRBJ2-3|-|-|TRBV5-4
CASRPPRVVGTDTQYF
TGTGCCAGCAGACCCCCCAGGGTTGTAGGTACAGATACGCAGTATTTT
>TRBJ1-1|-|-|TRBV9
CASSPGRRNTEAFF
TGTGCCAGCAGCCCCGGGAGGCGGAACACTGAAGCTTTCTTT
>TRBJ1-1|-|-|TRBV27
CASNNRANTEAFF
TGTGCCAGCAATAACAGGGCAAACACTGAAGCTTTCTTT
>TRBJ2-7|-|-|TRBV7-9
CASSLDVWTGISYEQYF
TGTGCCAGCAGCTTAGATGTATGGACGGGAATCTCCTACGAGCAGTACTTC
>TRBJ2-3|TRBD2|-|TRBV6-4
CASSDSTSGGNTQYF
TGTGCCAGCAGTGACTCGACTAGCGGGGGGAATACGCAGTATTTT